The 2 T cell receptor beta chains listed next were all sequenced from one sample in a study of T cell responses to AZD1222 COVID-19 vaccine. Measured with immunoSEQ multiplex PCR; TCRdb has only the in-frame clones, and not every one. This table has 130,000 or so clones, 90% to 95% appearing once. The material sequenced was peripheral blood, taken on day 0 of MenACWY control vaccination. All receptors come from an adult in good health.

V is TRBV4-2 and J is TRBJ1-4; unclear D gene. CDR3 length equals 16 residues. Per the germline V gene, CDR1 is LGHNA and CDR2 is YNFKEQ. V was pared by 1 base and J by 3 bases, with 12 bases between. For the CDR3, the DNA is TGTGCCAGCAGCCAAGCGACGGCTGGACCTAATGAAAAACTGTTTTTT. It yields the protein CASSQATAGPNEKLFF.

In its sample, this clone is medium-sized. The chain couples TRBV5-6 to TRBJ1-2; D uncertain. This CDR3 contains 16 residues. Trimming shortened V by 4 bases and J by 4 bases, and 20 bases separated the two germline ends. Germline V gives CDR1 SGHDT, CDR2 YYEEEE. CDR3 nucleotide sequence: TGTGCCAGCAGCACCCAGGTCCTCCCCCCGGGCTATGGCTACACCTTC. Protein product: CASSTQVLPPGYGYTF.